This T cell receptor beta chain came from a study of siplizumab effects on memory and regulatory T cells. Profiling relied on immunoSEQ multiplex PCR, and the TCRdb table lists in-frame clones only, not all of them. Of some 81,000 clones listed, approximately 95% were seen once; the top ten hold under 20%. Study results and limitations: Siplizumab led to significantly less abundant alloreactive sequences that could be traced back to unstimulated CD4+ memory cells. Left unconfirmed was the suppressive function of proliferating Tregs from siplizumab cultures. In unstimulated cells, naive T cells appeared more diverse than memory T cells and seemed major alloresponse contributors. Among mappable alloreactive CD4+ clones, the Treg-derived fraction averaged approximately 69% with siplizumab versus about 25% in controls.

Unmatched junction bases numbered 12, after V lost 3 bases and J lost 5 bases. The germline gives CDR1 SGHRS, CDR2 YFSETQ. CDR3 length: 16 residues. Worth noting for this clone: The antigen remains unidentified.

The J gene is TRBJ2-3, the V gene TRBV5-1; TRBD2 agrees at 7 bases. The clonotype comes from a human donor in good health. Material: CD8+ T cells sorted from blood. In DNA form, the CDR3 reads TGCGCCAGCAGCTATGGTGGCGGGAGTAGTTTAGATACGCAGTATTTT. Translated: CASSYGGGSSLDTQYF.